The clone carrying this T cell receptor (beta chain) turned up a few times. The antigen is undetermined. The sample belongs to a study of beta chain features in type 1 diabetes. Overall study findings and caveats: All four CD4+ subsets from Type 1 diabetes patients carried moderately but significantly shorter TCRB CDR3s. Whether TCRB rearrangement is influenced by HLA type went unresolved here.

Of the isolated RNA, all was reverse transcribed, and so the sequenced material was expressed TCRB transcripts. Assay: immunoSEQ multiplex PCR; the TCRdb copy retains only in-frame clones and omits some. The data contain over 650,000 clones, around 15% of them seen just once; the ten biggest clones take up approximately 0.039%. This CDR3 is 14 amino acids long. V lost 8 bases and J lost 2; bases outside the gene matches: 6. CDR1 and CDR2 (germline): MGHDK, SYGVNS. The TCR was taken from a man aged 18 to 35 with type 1 diabetes. Material for sequencing was naive CD4+ T cells from blood. The chain has TRBV25-1 and TRBJ2-5; 9 bases are shared with TRBD1. CDR3 region: CASGTGYYQETQYF. The CDR3 DNA reads as TGTGCCAGCGGGACAGGGTATTATCAAGAGACCCAGTACTTC.